This T cell receptor beta chain appears in the sequencing data of a study of blood T cell repertoires in COVID-19. Only in-frame clones appear in the TCRdb table, and some are missing; sequencing was by immunoSEQ multiplex PCR. The data contain about 200,000 clones, about 78% of them seen just once; the ten biggest clones take up roughly 6.7%. This clone has a single count. The CDR3 is 14 amino acids. The V end was cut by 7 bases, the J end by 5 bases, with 12 bases between. Germline CDR1 LGHDT, CDR2 YNNKEL (reference sequence). Input material: peripheral blood. The receptor was derived from a woman aged 65 to 85 with acute or convalescent COVID-19. The V and J genes are TRBV3-1 (or the pseudogene TRBV3-2) and TRBJ1-6, with D maybe TRBD1 (6 bases). The CDR3 region has the DNA TGTGCCAGCACCCGAGGGGGAAATAATTCACCCCTCCACTTT. Translation: CASTRGGNNSPLHF.